This T cell receptor (beta chain) was captured in a study of OX40 agonist ivuxolimab in advanced cancers. In the study overall: It was ivuxolimab, an agonistic anti-OX40 (CD134) antibody, that patients were treated with.

The germline gives CDR1 SEHNR, CDR2 FQNEAQ (reference sequence). This CDR3 comprises 17 residues. V shed 1 base, J shed 0 bases, and the junction held 6 bases outside the gene matches. Generated by immunoSEQ multiplex PCR, the TCRdb table keeps only in-frame clones and is missing some. The table records 20,000 to 25,000 clones, 80% to 90% of them present only once. The clonotype originates from an adult with an advanced solid tumor such as melanoma, head and neck, liver or kidney cancer. The genes are TRBV7-9 and TRBJ1-5, with 7 bases identical to TRBD1. Sequenced here: CD4+ or CD8+ T cells sorted from blood, sampled in a trial of the OX40 agonist ivuxolimab. This chain's CDR3 is CASSLGGQMYSNQPQHF. CDR3 DNA: TGTGCCAGCAGCTTAGGGGGACAGATGTATAGCAATCAGCCCCAGCATTTT.